The clone carrying this TCR beta chain was recorded once. Reverse transcription of about 0.45 to 1 ug RNA was performed with random hexamers. Amplification of TCR beta CDR3 by immunoSEQ multiplex PCR spanned 54 Vbeta and 13 Jbeta. TCRdb analysed the immunoSEQ multiplex PCR reads with MiXCR anew, one entry per CDR3 protein. Of some 170,000 distinct CDR3 sequences listed, about 95% are singletons. The data stem from a study of CD8 T cells in Susac syndrome. Sequencing targeted TCR beta in blood CD8+ and CD4+ T cells. Negative isolation was used for CD8+ and CD4+ T cells, and FACS enrichment was applied to TEMRA cells. The sequence came from a human donor in good health. Material: CD4+ T cells from PBMCs.

This chain's CDR3 is CASSPTTLGGSEQYF. The CDR3 region has the DNA TGTGCCAGCAGCCCTACTACCCTAGGGGGGTCCGAGCAGTACTTC. The chain is built from TRBV3-1 and TRBJ2-7; tentatively, D is TRBD1 or TRBD2 (6 bases each). The CDR3 covers 15 residues. The ends were cut back, 4 bases at V and 6 bases at J, with 19 bases in the middle. Germline CDR1 reads LGHDT; CDR2 reads YNNKEL (reference sequence).